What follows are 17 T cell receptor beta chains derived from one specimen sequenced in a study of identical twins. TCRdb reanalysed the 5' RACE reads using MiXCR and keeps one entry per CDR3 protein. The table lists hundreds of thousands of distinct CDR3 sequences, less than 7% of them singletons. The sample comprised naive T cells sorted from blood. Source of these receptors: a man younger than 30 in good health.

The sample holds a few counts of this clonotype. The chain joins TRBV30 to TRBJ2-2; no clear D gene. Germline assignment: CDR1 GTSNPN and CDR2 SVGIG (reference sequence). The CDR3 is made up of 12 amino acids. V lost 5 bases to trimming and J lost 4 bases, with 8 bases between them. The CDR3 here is CAWGRSTGELFF. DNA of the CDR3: TGTGCCTGGGGACGTAGCACCGGGGAGCTGTTTTTT.

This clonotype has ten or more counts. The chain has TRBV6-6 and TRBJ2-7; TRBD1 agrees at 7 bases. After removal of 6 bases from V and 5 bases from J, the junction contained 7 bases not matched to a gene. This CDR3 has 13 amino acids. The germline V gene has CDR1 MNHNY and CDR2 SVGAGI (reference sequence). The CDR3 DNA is TGTGCCAGCAGCAAGGGGGCTATCGACGAGCAGTACGTC. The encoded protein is CASSKGAIDEQYV.

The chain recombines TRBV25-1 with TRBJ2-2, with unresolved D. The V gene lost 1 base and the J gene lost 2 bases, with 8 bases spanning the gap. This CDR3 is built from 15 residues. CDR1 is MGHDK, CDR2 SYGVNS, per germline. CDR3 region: CASSEWAINTGELFF. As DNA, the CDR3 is TGTGCCAGCAGTGAATGGGCAATAAACACCGGGGAGCTGTTTTTT. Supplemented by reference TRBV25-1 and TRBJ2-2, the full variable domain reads EADIYQTPRYLVIGTGKKITLECSQTMGHDKMYWYQQDPGMELHLIHYSYGVNSTEKGDLSSESTVSRIRTEHFPLTLESARPSHTSQYLCASSEWAINTGELFFGEGSRLTVL.

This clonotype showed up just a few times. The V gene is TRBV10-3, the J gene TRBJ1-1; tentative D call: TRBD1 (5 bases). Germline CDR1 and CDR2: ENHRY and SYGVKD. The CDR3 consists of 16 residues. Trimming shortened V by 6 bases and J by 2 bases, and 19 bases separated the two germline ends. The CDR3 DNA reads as TGTGCCATCAGACCCGGGACGGACTTCCTAAACACTGAAGCTTTCTTT. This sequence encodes CAIRPGTDFLNTEAFF.

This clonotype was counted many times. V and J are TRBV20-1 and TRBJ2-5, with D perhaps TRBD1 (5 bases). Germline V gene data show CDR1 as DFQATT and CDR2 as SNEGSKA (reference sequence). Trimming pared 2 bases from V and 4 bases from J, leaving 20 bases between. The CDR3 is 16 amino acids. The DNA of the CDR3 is TGCAGTGCTAGACCCCGTGAAGGGGCGCTAGTAGAGACCCAGTACTTC. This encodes CSARPREGALVETQYF.

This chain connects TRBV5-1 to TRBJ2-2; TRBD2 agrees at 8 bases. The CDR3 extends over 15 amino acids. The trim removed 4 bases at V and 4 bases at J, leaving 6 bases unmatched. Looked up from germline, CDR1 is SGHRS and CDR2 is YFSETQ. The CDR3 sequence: CASSGQAGATGELFF. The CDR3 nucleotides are TGCGCCAGCAGCGGCCAAGCGGGAGCCACCGGGGAGCTGTTTTTT.

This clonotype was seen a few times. The CDR3 protein is CSASSGHSTKNIQYF. CDR3 bases: TGCAGTGCTAGTTCGGGACACTCAACCAAAAACATTCAGTACTTC. This sequence joins TRBV20-1 and TRBJ2-4; a possible D gene is TRBD1 (6 bases). The germline V and J ends were trimmed by 3 bases and 2 bases, with 14 bases remaining between them. Germline V gene lookup returns CDR1 DFQATT and CDR2 SNEGSKA (reference sequence). The CDR3 is 15 residues long.

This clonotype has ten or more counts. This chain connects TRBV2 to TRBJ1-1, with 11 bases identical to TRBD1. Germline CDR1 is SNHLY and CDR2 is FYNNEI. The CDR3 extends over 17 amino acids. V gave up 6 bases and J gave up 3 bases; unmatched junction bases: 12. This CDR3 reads CASSGTGGILWDTEAFF. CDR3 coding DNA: TGTGCCAGCAGCGGGACAGGGGGTATTCTTTGGGACACTGAAGCTTTCTTT.

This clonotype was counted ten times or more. CDR3 nucleotides: TGTGCCAGCGGCCAGACTGGTAACCTCTACGAGCAGTACTTC. Its protein is CASGQTGNLYEQYF. The chain has TRBV7-9 and TRBJ2-7; D remains unclear. V lost 8 bases and J lost 3, with 17 bases in between. Germline V lookup: CDR1 SEHNR, CDR2 FQNEAQ (reference sequence). This CDR3 region has 14 residues.

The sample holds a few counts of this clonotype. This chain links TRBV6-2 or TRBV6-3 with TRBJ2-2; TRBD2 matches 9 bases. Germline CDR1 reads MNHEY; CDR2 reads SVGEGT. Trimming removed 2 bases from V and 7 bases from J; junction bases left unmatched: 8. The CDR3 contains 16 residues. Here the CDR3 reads CASSYGLAGPVGELFF. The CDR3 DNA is TGTGCCAGCAGTTACGGGCTAGCGGGGCCAGTCGGGGAGCTGTTTTTT.

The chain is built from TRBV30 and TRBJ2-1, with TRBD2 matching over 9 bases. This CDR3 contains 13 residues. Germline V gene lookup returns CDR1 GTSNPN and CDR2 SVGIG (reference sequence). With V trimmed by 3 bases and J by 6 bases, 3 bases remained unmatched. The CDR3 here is CAWRKAGGNEQFF. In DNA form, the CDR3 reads TGTGCCTGGAGAAAAGCGGGAGGCAATGAGCAGTTCTTC.

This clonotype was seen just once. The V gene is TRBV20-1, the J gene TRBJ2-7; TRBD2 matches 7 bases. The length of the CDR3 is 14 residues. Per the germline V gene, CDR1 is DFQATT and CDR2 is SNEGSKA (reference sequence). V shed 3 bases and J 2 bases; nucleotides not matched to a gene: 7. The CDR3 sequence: CSASRLAVAYEQYF. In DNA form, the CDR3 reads TGCAGTGCTAGTAGACTAGCTGTAGCCTACGAGCAGTACTTC.

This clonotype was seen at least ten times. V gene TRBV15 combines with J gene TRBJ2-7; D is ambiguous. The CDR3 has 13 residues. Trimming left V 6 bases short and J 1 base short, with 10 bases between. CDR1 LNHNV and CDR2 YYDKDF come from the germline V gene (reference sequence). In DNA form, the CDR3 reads TGTGCCACCAGACTTACCGGATCCTACGAGCAGTACTTC. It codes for CATRLTGSYEQYF.

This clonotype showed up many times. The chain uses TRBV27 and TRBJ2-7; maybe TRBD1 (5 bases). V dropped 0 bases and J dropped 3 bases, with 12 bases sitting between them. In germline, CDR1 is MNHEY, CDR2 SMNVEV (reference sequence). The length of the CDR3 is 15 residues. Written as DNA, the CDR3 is TGTGCCAGCAGTTTATCTCAGGGTTTCGGCTACGAGCAGTACTTC. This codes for CASSLSQGFGYEQYF.

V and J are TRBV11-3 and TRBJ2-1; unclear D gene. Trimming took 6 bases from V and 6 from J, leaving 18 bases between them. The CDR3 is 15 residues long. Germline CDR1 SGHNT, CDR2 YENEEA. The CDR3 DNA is TGTGCCAGCAGGGCCTGGTCCGGATACCTCAATGAGCAGTTCTTC. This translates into CASRAWSGYLNEQFF. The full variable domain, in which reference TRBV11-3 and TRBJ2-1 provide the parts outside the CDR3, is EAGVVQSPRYKIIEKKQPVAFWCNPISGHNTLYWYLQNLGQGPELLIRYENEEAVDDSQLPKDRFSAERLKGVDSTLKIQPAELGDSAVYLCASRAWSGYLNEQFFGPGTRLTVL.

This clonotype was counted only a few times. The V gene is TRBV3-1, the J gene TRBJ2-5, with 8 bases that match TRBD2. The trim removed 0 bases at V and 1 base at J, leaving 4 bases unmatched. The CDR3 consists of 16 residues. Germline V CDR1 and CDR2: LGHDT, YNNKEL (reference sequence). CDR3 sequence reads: CASSQDLAGGQETQYF. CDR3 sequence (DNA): TGTGCCAGCAGCCAAGATTTGGCGGGAGGCCAAGAGACCCAGTACTTC.

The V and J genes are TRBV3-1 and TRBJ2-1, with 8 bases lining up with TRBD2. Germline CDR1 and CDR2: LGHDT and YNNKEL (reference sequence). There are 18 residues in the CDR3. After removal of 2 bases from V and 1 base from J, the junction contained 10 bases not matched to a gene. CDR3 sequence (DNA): TGTGCCAGCAGCCAACCAAAGGGCGGGAGGATATCCTACAATGAGCAGTTCTTC. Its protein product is CASSQPKGGRISYNEQFF.